Described below is a single TCR beta chain sequence and its context. The data stem from a study of blood T cell repertoires in COVID-19. As for the study in general: Nucleic acid was either cDNA or gDNA, and it came from T cells, B-cell-depleted T cells, or PBMCs.

Method: immunoSEQ multiplex PCR; TCRdb's copy keeps in-frame clones and lacks some. The table lists 150,000 or so clones, 75% to 85% of them singletons, with around 8% in the top ten. The CDR3 runs to 14 residues. V was clipped by 4 bases and J by 3 bases, with 10 bases between them. Germline assignment: CDR1 MDHEN and CDR2 SYDVKM. This clonotype was sampled from a woman aged 55 to 70 with COVID-19, enrolled during active disease. The chain has TRBV28 and TRBJ2-4, with D perhaps TRBD2 (6 bases). Sequenced sample: peripheral blood. The chain's CDR3 is CASSSPGVKNIQYF. The CDR3 DNA sequence: TGTGCCAGCAGTTCACCGGGAGTCAAAAACATTCAGTACTTC.